This T cell receptor (beta chain) was obtained from a study of blood T cell repertoires in COVID-19. Study-wide context: COVID-19 samples, acute and convalescent, were from the United States, Italy and Spain. PBMCs, B-cell-depleted T cells, or T cells provided the cDNA or gDNA that made up the material.

Germline V gene data show CDR1 as SGHNT and CDR2 as YENEEA. There are 16 residues in the CDR3. V lost 1 base and J 0 bases, leaving 9 bases between the germline ends. In this sample, this clone turned up a few times. Per the original methods: Estimation of nucleated cell counts relied on the amplification of reference gene primers. The repertoire was sequenced with immunoSEQ multiplex PCR; TCRdb's copy has only in-frame clones and lacks some. The V and J calls and the clone size are those of that table, but D and trimming were determined from the DNA. This sample yields some 78,000 clones, of which 65% to 85% are seen a single time; roughly 3.5% belongs to the top ten.

The V gene is TRBV11-3, the J gene TRBJ1-4, with unresolved D. Sequencing was carried out using peripheral blood. This sequence was found in a man aged 45 to 65 with acute or convalescent COVID-19. CDR3 sequence: CASSLVGDATNEKLFF. CDR3 sequence (DNA): TGTGCCAGCAGCTTAGTAGGAGATGCAACTAATGAAAAACTGTTTTTT.